One TCR beta chain is described in this entry. Sequencing was performed with immunoSEQ multiplex PCR; in TCRdb, only in-frame clones are kept and a portion is missing. The profile shows roughly 500,000 clones, 85% to 90% of them singletons. This entry comes from a study of blood T cell repertoires in COVID-19. Study background: Samples of COVID-19 (acute and convalescent) were obtained from the United States, Italy and Spain. T cells, B-cell-depleted T cells, or PBMCs supplied cDNA or gDNA.

Participant-reported clinical history was the basis for cohort assignment. With V trimmed by 5 bases and J by 4 bases, 7 bases remained unmatched. Germline loops: CDR1 SEHNR, CDR2 FQNEAQ (reference sequence). The length of the CDR3 is 15 residues. The receptor's source is a middle-aged woman who had recovered from COVID-19. V gene TRBV7-9 combines with J gene TRBJ2-3; 9 bases align to TRBD2. The material sequenced was PBMCs or T cells enriched from blood (not recorded which). CDR3 coding DNA: TGTGCCAGCAGCCCTGGAGCGGGAGGTCCAGATACGCAGTATTTT. The encoded protein is CASSPGAGGPDTQYF.